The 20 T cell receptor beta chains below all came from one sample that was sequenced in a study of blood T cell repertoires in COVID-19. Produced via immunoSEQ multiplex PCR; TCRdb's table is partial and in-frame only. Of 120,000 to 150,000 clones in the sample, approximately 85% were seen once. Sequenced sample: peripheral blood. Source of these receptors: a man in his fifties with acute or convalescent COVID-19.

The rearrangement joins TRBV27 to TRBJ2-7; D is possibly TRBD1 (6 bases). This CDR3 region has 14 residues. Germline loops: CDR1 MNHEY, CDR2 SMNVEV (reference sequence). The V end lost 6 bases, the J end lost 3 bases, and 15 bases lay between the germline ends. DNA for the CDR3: TGTGCCAGCAGAACAGGGATCCTCAGCTACGAGCAGTACTTC. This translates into CASRTGILSYEQYF.

CDR3 coding DNA: TGTGCCAGCAGCCCTAGCGGACTAGCGGGAGGGCCTCATGAGCAGTTCTTC. Protein: CASSPSGLAGGPHEQFF. The rearrangement joins TRBV7-6 to TRBJ2-1; 15 bases agree with TRBD2. The ends lost 5 bases at V and 8 bases at J; junction bases unmatched: 10. CDR1 SGHVS and CDR2 FNYEAQ come from the germline V gene. The CDR3 covers 17 residues.

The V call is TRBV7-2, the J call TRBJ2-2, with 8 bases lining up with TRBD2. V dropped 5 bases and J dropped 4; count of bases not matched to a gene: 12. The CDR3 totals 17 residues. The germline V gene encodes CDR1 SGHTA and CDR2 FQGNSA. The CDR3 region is CASSPRGGRKTTGELFF. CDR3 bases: TGTGCCAGCAGCCCGAGGGGCGGGAGGAAGACCACCGGGGAGCTGTTTTTT.

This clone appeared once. CDR3 sequence (DNA): TGTGCCAGCAGTTTTGCAGGGGGCTATGGGGAGCTGTTTTTT. It specifies CASSFAGGYGELFF. The rearrangement joins TRBV28 to TRBJ2-2, with TRBD1 matching over 8 bases. In germline, CDR1 is MDHEN, CDR2 SYDVKM. Losses at the gene ends were 3 bases for V and 8 bases for J; bases not matched to a gene: 5. This CDR3 has 14 amino acids.

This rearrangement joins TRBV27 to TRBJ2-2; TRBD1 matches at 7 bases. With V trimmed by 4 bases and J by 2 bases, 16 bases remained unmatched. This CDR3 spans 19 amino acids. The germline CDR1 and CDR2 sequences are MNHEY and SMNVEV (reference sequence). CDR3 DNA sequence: TGTGCCAGCAGTTCCGTATACCAACCTACAGGGGCTAACACCGGGGAGCTGTTTTTT. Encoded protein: CASSSVYQPTGANTGELFF.

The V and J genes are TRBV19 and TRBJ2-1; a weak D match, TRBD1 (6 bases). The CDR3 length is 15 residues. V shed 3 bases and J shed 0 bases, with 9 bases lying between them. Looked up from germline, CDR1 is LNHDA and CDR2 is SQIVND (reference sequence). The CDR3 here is CASSIQGSSYNEQFF. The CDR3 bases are TGTGCCAGTAGTATTCAGGGGAGCTCCTACAATGAGCAGTTCTTC. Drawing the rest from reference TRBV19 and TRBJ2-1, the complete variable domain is DGGITQSPKYLFRKEGQNVTLSCEQNLNHDAMYWYRQDPGQGLRLIYYSQIVNDFQKGDIAEGYSVSREKKESFPLTVTSAQKNPTAFYLCASSIQGSSYNEQFFGPGTRLTVL.

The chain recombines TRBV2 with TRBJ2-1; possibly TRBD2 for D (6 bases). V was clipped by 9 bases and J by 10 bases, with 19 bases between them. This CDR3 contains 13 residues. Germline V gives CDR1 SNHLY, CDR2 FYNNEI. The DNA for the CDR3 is TGTGCCAGATCGGACTACCTCCGTGGGGAGCAGTTCTTC. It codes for CARSDYLRGEQFF.

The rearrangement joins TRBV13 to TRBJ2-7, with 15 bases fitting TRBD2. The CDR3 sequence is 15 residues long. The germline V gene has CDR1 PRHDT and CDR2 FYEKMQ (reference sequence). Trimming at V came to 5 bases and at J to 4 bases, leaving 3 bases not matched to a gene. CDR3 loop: CASSQGLAGGYEQYF. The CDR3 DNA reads TGTGCCAGCAGCCAAGGACTAGCGGGAGGGTACGAGCAGTACTTC. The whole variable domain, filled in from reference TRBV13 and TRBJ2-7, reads AAGVIQSPRHLIKEKRETATLKCYPIPRHDTVYWYQQGPGQDPQFLISFYEKMQSDKGSIPDRFSAQQFSDYHSELNMSSLELGDSALYFCASSQGLAGGYEQYFGPGTRLTVT.

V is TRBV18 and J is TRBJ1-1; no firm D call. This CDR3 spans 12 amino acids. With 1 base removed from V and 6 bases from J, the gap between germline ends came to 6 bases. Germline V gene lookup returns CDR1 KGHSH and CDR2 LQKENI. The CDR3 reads CASSPLTAEAFF. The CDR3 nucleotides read TGTGCCAGCTCACCACTCACGGCTGAAGCTTTCTTT.

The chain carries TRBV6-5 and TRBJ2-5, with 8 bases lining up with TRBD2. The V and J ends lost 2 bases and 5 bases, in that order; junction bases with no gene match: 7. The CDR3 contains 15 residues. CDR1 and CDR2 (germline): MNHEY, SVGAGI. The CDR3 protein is CASSYIGGELETQYF. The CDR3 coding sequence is TGTGCCAGCAGTTACATCGGGGGGGAGCTTGAGACCCAGTACTTC.

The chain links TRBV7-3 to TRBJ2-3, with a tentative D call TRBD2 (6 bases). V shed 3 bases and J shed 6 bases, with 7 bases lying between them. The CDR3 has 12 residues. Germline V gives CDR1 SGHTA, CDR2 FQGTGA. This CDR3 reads CASSFGGDTQYF. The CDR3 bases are TGTGCCAGCAGCTTTGGGGGGGATACGCAGTATTTT.

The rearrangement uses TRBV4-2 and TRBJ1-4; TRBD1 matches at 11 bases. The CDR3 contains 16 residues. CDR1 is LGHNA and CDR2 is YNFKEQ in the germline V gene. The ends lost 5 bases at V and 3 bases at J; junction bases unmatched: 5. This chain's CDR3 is CASSGGTGGPNEKLFF. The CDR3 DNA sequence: TGTGCCAGCAGCGGTGGGACAGGGGGTCCTAATGAAAAACTGTTTTTT.

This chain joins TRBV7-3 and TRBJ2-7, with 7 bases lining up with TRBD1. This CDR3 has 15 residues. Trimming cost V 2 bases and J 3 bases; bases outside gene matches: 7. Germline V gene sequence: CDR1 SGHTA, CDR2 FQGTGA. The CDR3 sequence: CASSLWSGGFYEQYF. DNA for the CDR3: TGTGCCAGCAGCTTATGGTCAGGGGGTTTCTACGAGCAGTACTTC.

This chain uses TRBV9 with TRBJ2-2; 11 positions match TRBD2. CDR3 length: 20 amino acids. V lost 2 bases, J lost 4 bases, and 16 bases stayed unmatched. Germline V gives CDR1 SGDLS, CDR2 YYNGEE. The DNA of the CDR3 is TGTGCCAGCAGCGTCTACGGGCCGGTAGCGGGGGGGAAGAGCACCGGGGAGCTGTTTTTT. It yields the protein CASSVYGPVAGGKSTGELFF. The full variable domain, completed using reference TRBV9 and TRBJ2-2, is DSGVTQTPKHLITATGQRVTLRCSPRSGDLSVYWYQQSLDQGLQFLIQYYNGEERAKGNILERFSAQQFPDLHSELNLSSLELGDSALYFCASSVYGPVAGGKSTGELFFGEGSRLTVL.

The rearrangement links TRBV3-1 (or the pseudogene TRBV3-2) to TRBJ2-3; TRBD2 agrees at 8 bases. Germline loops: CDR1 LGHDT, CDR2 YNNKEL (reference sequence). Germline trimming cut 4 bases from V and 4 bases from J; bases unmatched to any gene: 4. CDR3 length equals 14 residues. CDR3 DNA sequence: TGTGCCAGCAGCCCGGGGGGGAGGGCAGATACGCAGTATTTT. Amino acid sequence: CASSPGGRADTQYF.

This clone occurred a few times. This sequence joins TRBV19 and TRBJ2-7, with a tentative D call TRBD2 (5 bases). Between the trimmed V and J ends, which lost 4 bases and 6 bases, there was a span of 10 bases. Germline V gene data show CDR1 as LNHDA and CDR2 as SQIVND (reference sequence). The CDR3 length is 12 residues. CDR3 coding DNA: TGTGCCAGTAGTACACGAGGAGGCGAGCAGTACTTC. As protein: CASSTRGGEQYF.

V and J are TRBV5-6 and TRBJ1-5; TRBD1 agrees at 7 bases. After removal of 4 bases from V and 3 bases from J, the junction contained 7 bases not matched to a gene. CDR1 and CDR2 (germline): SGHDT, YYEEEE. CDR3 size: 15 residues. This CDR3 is CASSVQTGLNQPQHF. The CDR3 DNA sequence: TGTGCCAGCAGCGTCCAGACAGGGCTCAATCAGCCCCAGCATTTT.

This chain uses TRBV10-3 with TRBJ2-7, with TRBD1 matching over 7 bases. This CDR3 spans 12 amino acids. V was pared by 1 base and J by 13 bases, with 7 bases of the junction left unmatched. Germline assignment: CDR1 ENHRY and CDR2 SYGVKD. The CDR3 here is CAISELRGRTYF. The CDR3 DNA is TGTGCCATCAGTGAGTTGAGGGGGCGAACATACTTC.

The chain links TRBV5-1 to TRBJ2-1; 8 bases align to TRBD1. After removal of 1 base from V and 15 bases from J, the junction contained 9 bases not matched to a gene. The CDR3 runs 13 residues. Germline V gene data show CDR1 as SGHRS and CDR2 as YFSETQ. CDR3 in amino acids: CASSLSIRDRGFF. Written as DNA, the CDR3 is TGCGCCAGCAGCTTGTCCATCCGAGACAGGGGGTTCTTC. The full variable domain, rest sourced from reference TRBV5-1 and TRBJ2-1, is KAGVTQTPRYLIKTRGQQVTLSCSPISGHRSVSWYQQTPGQGLQFLFEYFSETQRNKGNFPGRFSGRQFSNSRSEMNVSTLELGDSALYLCASSLSIRDRGFFGPGTRLTVL.

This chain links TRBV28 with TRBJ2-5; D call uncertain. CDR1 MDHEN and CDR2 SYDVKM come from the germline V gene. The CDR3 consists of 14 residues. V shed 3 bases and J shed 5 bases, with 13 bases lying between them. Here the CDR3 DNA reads TGTGCCAGCAGTTTCGGTAGCCCTACGGAGACCCAGTACTTC. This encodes CASSFGSPTETQYF.